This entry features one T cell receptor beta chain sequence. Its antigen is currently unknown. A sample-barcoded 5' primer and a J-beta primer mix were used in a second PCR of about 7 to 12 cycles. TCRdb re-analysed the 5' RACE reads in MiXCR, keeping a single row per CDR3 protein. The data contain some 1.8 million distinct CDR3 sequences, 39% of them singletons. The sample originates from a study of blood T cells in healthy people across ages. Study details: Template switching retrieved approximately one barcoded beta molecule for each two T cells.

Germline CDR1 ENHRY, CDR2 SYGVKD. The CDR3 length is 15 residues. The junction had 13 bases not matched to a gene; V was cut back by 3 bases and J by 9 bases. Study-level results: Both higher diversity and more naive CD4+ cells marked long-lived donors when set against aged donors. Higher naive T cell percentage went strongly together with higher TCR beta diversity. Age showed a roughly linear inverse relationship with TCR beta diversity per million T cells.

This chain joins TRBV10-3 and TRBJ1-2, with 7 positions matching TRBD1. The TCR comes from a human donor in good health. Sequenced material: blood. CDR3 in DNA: TGTGCCATCAGTGACCGGACAGGCGGGATGGGGAGCTACACCTTC. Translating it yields CAISDRTGGMGSYTF.